These 18 T cell receptor beta chains were all obtained from the same sample, sequenced in a study of blood T cell repertoires in COVID-19. TCRdb's copy holds only in-frame clones and misses some; the assay was immunoSEQ multiplex PCR. The sample includes 170,000 or so clones, around four fifths of them seen just once. Sequencing used PBMCs or T cells enriched from blood (not recorded which). All receptors derive from a woman aged 45 to 65 who had recovered from COVID-19.

The chain joins TRBV7-8 to TRBJ2-3, with D possibly matching TRBD1 (6 bases). The CDR3 extends over 17 amino acids. V was shortened by 7 bases and J by 3 bases, with 23 bases between the two germline ends. Looked up from germline, CDR1 is SGHVS and CDR2 is FQNEAQ. CDR3 region: CASKLRDQGSITDTQYF. The CDR3 DNA reads TGTGCCAGCAAGCTTAGAGACCAGGGGTCAATTACAGATACGCAGTATTTT.

The genes are TRBV28 and TRBJ1-2; D ambiguous. V lost 4 bases and J lost 5, with 8 bases in between. CDR3 length equals 12 residues. Germline V CDR1 and CDR2: MDHEN, SYDVKM. The CDR3 region is CASSSRSYGYTF. The CDR3 DNA reads TGTGCCAGCAGTTCGAGAAGTTATGGCTACACCTTC.

CDR3 sequence (DNA): TGCGCCAGCAGCCAAGGACGGGGAGCGAACACCGGGGAGCTGTTTTTT. Protein sequence: CASSQGRGANTGELFF. The V gene is TRBV4-3, the J gene TRBJ2-2; D possibly corresponds to TRBD2 (5 bases). Germline-derived CDR1 and CDR2 are LGHNA and YSLEER. V dropped 1 base and J dropped 0 bases, with 9 bases sitting between them. CDR3 length equals 16 residues.

The chain couples TRBV19 to TRBJ2-2; TRBD2 matches 11 bases. There are 16 residues in the CDR3. The J segment lost 0 bases and the V segment lost 5 bases, leaving 2 bases of the junction unmatched. Germline V gene sequence: CDR1 LNHDA, CDR2 SQIVND (reference sequence). The CDR3 bases are TGTGCCAGTAGTTCACTAGCGGGAGCGAACACCGGGGAGCTGTTTTTT. Translated: CASSSLAGANTGELFF.

V and J are TRBV7-2 and TRBJ1-5; D is ambiguous. V lost 6 bases and J 0 bases, leaving 6 bases between the germline ends. The germline V gene has CDR1 SGHTA and CDR2 FQGNSA. The CDR3 is 13 residues long. CDR3 bases: TGTGCCAGCAGTGAGCGTAGCAATCAGCCCCAGCATTTT. It codes for CASSERSNQPQHF.

This clone was detected only once. The chain links TRBV18 to TRBJ2-1; TRBD1 might be the D (6 bases). The length of the CDR3 is 14 residues. CDR1 is KGHSH and CDR2 is LQKENI in the germline V gene. Between the trimmed V and J ends, which lost 6 bases and 6 bases, there was a span of 15 bases. The CDR3: CASSWTQGGNEQFF. The CDR3 coding sequence is TGTGCCAGCTCTTGGACCCAAGGGGGCAATGAGCAGTTCTTC.

This sequence joins TRBV4-3 and TRBJ1-2; the D gene is possibly TRBD1 (6 bases). CDR1 and CDR2 from the germline V gene are LGHNA and YSLEER. Deletions cut 4 bases from V and 3 bases from J, with 15 bases between. CDR3 length equals 15 residues. CDR3 amino acids: CASSPEVDSHYGYTF. The CDR3 DNA follows: TGCGCCAGCAGCCCAGAAGTGGACAGCCACTATGGCTACACCTTC.

CDR3 nucleotides: TGCGCCAGCAGCTTGATTTGGACAGGGTCCTACAATGAGCAGTTCTTC. It codes for CASSLIWTGSYNEQFF. The chain couples TRBV5-1 to TRBJ2-1; TRBD1 matches 8 bases. Trimming removed 1 base from V and 1 base from J; junction bases left unmatched: 4. In germline, CDR1 is SGHRS, CDR2 YFSETQ. The CDR3 is 16 residues long. Together with reference TRBV5-1 and TRBJ2-1, the CDR3 gives the full variable domain: KAGVTQTPRYLIKTRGQQVTLSCSPISGHRSVSWYQQTPGQGLQFLFEYFSETQRNKGNFPGRFSGRQFSNSRSEMNVSTLELGDSALYLCASSLIWTGSYNEQFFGPGTRLTVL.

This clone showed up just a few times. The genes are TRBV9 and TRBJ2-3; tentative D call: TRBD2 (5 bases). V dropped 0 bases and J dropped 0 bases, with 11 bases sitting between them. CDR3 length: 16 residues. Germline CDR1 reads SGDLS; CDR2 reads YYNGEE. CDR3 amino acids: CASSVEGLSSTDTQYF. The CDR3 DNA follows: TGTGCCAGCAGCGTAGAAGGACTTTCTAGCACAGATACGCAGTATTTT.

The rearrangement links TRBV2 to TRBJ1-5, with TRBD1 as a possible D gene (6 bases). The V end was cut by 5 bases, the J end by 3 bases, with 8 bases between. CDR1 and CDR2 (germline): SNHLY, FYNNEI. The CDR3 extends over 13 amino acids. This CDR3 reads CASSQGINQPQHF. DNA of the CDR3: TGTGCCAGCAGTCAGGGGATCAATCAGCCCCAGCATTTT.

The chain uses TRBV3-1 (or the pseudogene TRBV3-2) and TRBJ1-2, with D unclear. This CDR3 has 15 amino acids. Deletions cut 2 bases from V and 3 bases from J, with 13 bases between. The V gene's germline CDR1 is LGHDT and CDR2 YNNKEL (reference sequence). CDR3 protein: CASSQSAQRYYGYTF. As DNA, the CDR3 is TGTGCCAGCAGCCAATCCGCACAACGCTACTATGGCTACACCTTC.

The chain employs TRBV7-9 and TRBJ1-1; D unresolved. Germline values: CDR1 SEHNR, CDR2 FQNEAQ (reference sequence). V was cut by 1 base and J by 7 bases, with 10 bases left in between. The CDR3 is 13 residues long. Here the CDR3 DNA reads TGTGCCAGCAGCTTAGGACATACCGGTGAAGCTTTCTTT. Protein sequence: CASSLGHTGEAFF.

A few counts support this clone. V gene TRBV5-1 combines with J gene TRBJ1-1; 7 bases line up with TRBD1. The CDR3 consists of 15 residues. V lost 5 bases to trimming and J lost 1 base; unmatched junction nucleotides: 8. Germline assignment: CDR1 SGHRS and CDR2 YFSETQ. The CDR3 sequence is CASSATTGWNTEAFF. For the CDR3, the DNA is TGCGCCAGCAGTGCCACGACAGGGTGGAACACTGAAGCTTTCTTT. Full variable domain (outside the CDR3, taken from reference TRBV5-1 and TRBJ1-1): KAGVTQTPRYLIKTRGQQVTLSCSPISGHRSVSWYQQTPGQGLQFLFEYFSETQRNKGNFPGRFSGRQFSNSRSEMNVSTLELGDSALYLCASSATTGWNTEAFFGQGTRLTVV.

V usage is TRBV11-2 and J usage is TRBJ2-2; TRBD1 matches 9 bases. Trimming cost V 5 bases and J 5 bases; bases outside gene matches: 6. The CDR3 is made up of 15 amino acids. CDR1 is SGHAT and CDR2 is FQNNGV in the germline V gene. For the CDR3, the DNA is TGTGCCAGCAGCCACTGGGACAGGGAGACCGGGGAGCTGTTTTTT. This encodes CASSHWDRETGELFF.

Details on this clone: This CDR3 fails to terminate in the conserved phenylalanine or tryptophan, so it likely reflects a read error. V usage is TRBV10-3 and J usage is TRBJ2-3; D not certain. The CDR3 runs 12 residues. Germline loops: CDR1 ENHRY, CDR2 SYGVKD. With 3 bases removed from V and 3 bases from J, the gap between germline ends came to 4 bases. The CDR3 nucleotides are TGTGCCATCAGTGATGGGACAGATACGCAGTATCTT. It specifies CAISDGTDTQYL.

The chain recombines TRBV18 with TRBJ1-5; D not resolved. Trimming stripped 6 bases from V and 5 bases from J, with 11 bases between. This CDR3 has 13 residues. Germline CDR1 and CDR2: KGHSH and LQKENI. Here the CDR3 reads CASSDKRDQPQHF. The DNA for the CDR3 is TGTGCCAGCTCGGATAAGCGTGATCAGCCCCAGCATTTT.

The chain carries TRBV28 and TRBJ1-2; D is unresolved. Deletions cut 10 bases from V and 9 bases from J, with 30 bases between. CDR3 size: 16 residues. Germline-derived CDR1 and CDR2 are MDHEN and SYDVKM. The CDR3 nucleotides read TGTGCCATCTCCCTGCGGACTACCTCGTCCTATATTAGCTACACCTTC. This gives the protein CAISLRTTSSYISYTF.

V usage is TRBV9 and J usage is TRBJ2-7, with 7 positions matching TRBD2. The CDR3 extends over 16 amino acids. Germline assignment: CDR1 SGDLS and CDR2 YYNGEE. Trimming removed 5 bases from V and 7 bases from J; junction bases left unmatched: 18. The CDR3 loop is CASSGDYSRGVREQYF. As DNA, the CDR3 is TGTGCCAGCAGTGGGGACTACTCTCGAGGCGTTAGAGAGCAGTACTTC. Based on the CDR3 plus reference TRBV9 and TRBJ2-7, the full variable domain is DSGVTQTPKHLITATGQRVTLRCSPRSGDLSVYWYQQSLDQGLQFLIQYYNGEERAKGNILERFSAQQFPDLHSELNLSSLELGDSALYFCASSGDYSRGVREQYFGPGTRLTVT.